A single sample is the source of the 9 T cell receptor beta chains below, sequenced in a study of blood T cell repertoires in COVID-19 (TCRdb year 2020). Library preparation used the immunoSEQ multiplex PCR assay. Held by TCRdb, this immuneACCESS table contains in-frame sequences only and omits some clones. Under half of the omission traces to an unresolved V gene where checked; the cause of the rest is unknown. The sample profile shows some 290,000 clones; roughly nine tenths of them were found once. In total, the top ten clones hold less than 3.5% of the sample. Sequenced material: peripheral blood. These receptors all stem from a woman between 25 and 40 years old with COVID-19, enrolled during active disease.

The chain uses TRBV11-2 and TRBJ2-7; D gene unclear. From germline, CDR1 is SGHAT and CDR2 FQNNGV. Deletions cut 6 bases from V and 3 bases from J, with 12 bases between. The CDR3 totals 13 residues. The CDR3 sequence is CASSNSLVYEQYF. CDR3 bases: TGTGCCAGCAGTAACTCACTTGTCTACGAGCAGTACTTC. The entire variable domain, with the rest obtained from reference TRBV11-2 and TRBJ2-7, is as follows: EAGVAQSPRYKIIEKRQSVAFWCNPISGHATLYWYQQILGQGPKLLIQFQNNGVVDDSQLPKDRFSAERLKGVDSTLKIQPAKLEDSAVYLCASSNSLVYEQYFGPGTRLTVT.

This chain uses TRBV2 with TRBJ1-6, with D tentatively TRBD1 (5 bases). With 7 bases removed from V and 7 bases from J, the gap between germline ends came to 11 bases. Germline V lookup: CDR1 SNHLY, CDR2 FYNNEI. The length of the CDR3 is 13 residues. CDR3: CASTPRGNSPLHF. The CDR3 region has the DNA TGTGCCAGCACCCCCCGGGGGAATTCACCCCTCCACTTT. The whole variable domain, remainder taken from reference TRBV2 and TRBJ1-6, is EPEVTQTPSHQVTQMGQEVILRCVPISNHLYFYWYRQILGQKVEFLVSFYNNEISEKSEIFDDQFSVERPDGSNFTLKIRSTKLEDSAMYFCASTPRGNSPLHFGNGTRLTVT.

This clone has just a few counts. The chain links TRBV12-3 or TRBV12-4 to TRBJ1-2, with TRBD1 matching over 9 bases. CDR3 length equals 13 residues. J lost 8 bases, V lost 6 bases, and 7 bases had no gene match. The CDR3 loop reads CASRGQGQGGYTF. CDR3 sequence (DNA): TGTGCCAGCAGAGGACAGGGGCAGGGAGGCTACACCTTC.

The chain employs TRBV18 and TRBJ2-3; 9 bases agree with TRBD2. The trim removed 6 bases at V and 4 bases at J, leaving 11 bases unmatched. Germline V gives CDR1 KGHSH, CDR2 LQKENI. CDR3 length: 16 amino acids. In DNA, the CDR3 is TGTGCCAGCTCGGGTGGCCTAGCGGGACTCTCAGATACGCAGTATTTT. Its protein product is CASSGGLAGLSDTQYF. Using reference TRBV18 and TRBJ2-3 for the parts outside the CDR3, the full variable domain is NAGVMQNPRHLVRRRGQEARLRCSPMKGHSHVYWYRQLPEEGLKFMVYLQKENIIDESGMPKERFSAEFPKEGPSILRIQQVVRGDSAAYFCASSGGLAGLSDTQYFGPGTRLTVL.

This clone was found once. The J gene is TRBJ1-1, the V gene TRBV27, with D possibly matching TRBD1 (5 bases). Germline V gene lookup returns CDR1 MNHEY and CDR2 SMNVEV (reference sequence). The length of the CDR3 is 13 residues. The V gene lost 5 bases and the J gene lost 5 bases, with 12 bases spanning the gap. CDR3 nucleotides: TGTGCCAGCAGTCTCCCTGGGGCAACTGAAGCTTTCTTT. Encoded protein: CASSLPGATEAFF.

This clone was found a few times. The J gene is TRBJ1-1, the V gene TRBV19; TRBD1 is a possible D gene (5 bases). Germline values: CDR1 LNHDA, CDR2 SQIVND (reference sequence). This CDR3 region has 15 residues. Trimming cost V 4 bases and J 0 bases, with 12 bases left between them. CDR3 DNA sequence: TGTGCCAGTAGTAGGGGAGGGGCCTTGAACACTGAAGCTTTCTTT. The encoded protein is CASSRGGALNTEAFF.

The chain links TRBV28 to TRBJ2-1; 7 nucleotides align to TRBD2. V dropped 8 bases and J dropped 4; count of bases not matched to a gene: 5. CDR1 is MDHEN, CDR2 SYDVKM, per germline. This CDR3 region has 13 residues. In DNA form, the CDR3 reads TGTGCCAGCCGGAGCGGGGAATACAATGAGCAGTTCTTC. Its translation: CASRSGEYNEQFF.

This clone was observed once. Other DNA sequences of this sample code for an identical CDR3. This rearrangement joins TRBV9 to TRBJ2-1, with TRBD2 as a possible D gene (5 bases). Trimming stripped 0 bases from V and 2 bases from J, with 9 bases between. This CDR3 comprises 15 residues. The germline CDR1 and CDR2 sequences are SGDLS and YYNGEE. The CDR3: CASSVVGGPYNEQFF. CDR3 bases: TGTGCCAGCAGCGTAGTTGGAGGACCCTACAATGAGCAGTTCTTC.

This CDR3 is CASSPRWESSSYNEQFF. The CDR3 DNA sequence: TGCGCCAGCAGCCCTCGATGGGAGTCGAGCTCCTACAATGAGCAGTTCTTC. The chain uses TRBV5-1 and TRBJ2-1; a possible D gene is TRBD2 (5 bases). Trimming took off 4 bases at V and 0 bases at J, with 17 bases between the two ends. The germline gives CDR1 SGHRS, CDR2 YFSETQ. This CDR3 spans 17 amino acids.